The source of this T cell receptor (beta chain) is a study of CD8+ T cells in alopecia areata. Study findings and constraints: Whereas mice showed it more clearly, TCR sharing across patients was murkier, possibly because of HLA. Among the 100 top clones, expanded CD8+ clones, like scalp clonality, were significantly decreased by tofacitinib.

On this clone itself: Its antigen is currently unknown.

Extracted RNA was reverse transcribed, and the resulting cDNA served as sequencing template. The data were produced by immunoSEQ multiplex PCR, yet TCRdb's version contains in-frame clones alone and is incomplete. The data hold 200,000 to 250,000 clones, with around 66% observed a single time. The treatment: oral pan-JAK inhibitor, 5-10 mg twice daily. The specimen comprised CD4+ T cells sorted from blood, sampled around week 44, from a patient treated with tofacitinib. This TCR derives from a human donor with alopecia areata.

CDR3 protein: CASSLGTGETDTQYF. CDR3 bases: TGCGCCAGCAGCTTGGGGACAGGGGAAACAGATACGCAGTATTTT. V usage is TRBV5-1 and J usage is TRBJ2-3; TRBD1 agrees at 9 bases. Germline CDR1 SGHRS, CDR2 YFSETQ. The junction had 2 bases not matched to a gene; V was cut back by 0 bases and J by 3 bases. The CDR3 extends over 15 amino acids. The variable domain in full, with the rest retrieved from reference TRBV5-1 and TRBJ2-3, is KAGVTQTPRYLIKTRGQQVTLSCSPISGHRSVSWYQQTPGQGLQFLFEYFSETQRNKGNFPGRFSGRQFSNSRSEMNVSTLELGDSALYLCASSLGTGETDTQYFGPGTRLTVL.